The 17 T cell receptor beta chains reported below all come from one sample, sequenced in a study of blood T cell repertoires in COVID-19. Libraries were prepared by immunoSEQ multiplex PCR; TCRdb keeps only in-frame clonotypes and omits some of them. The table has 70,000 to 85,000 clones, about 88% seen once. The sequenced material came from peripheral blood. These receptors were obtained from a man aged 65 to 85 with active or convalescent COVID-19.

DNA for the CDR3: TGTGCCAGCAGTGCTACAGGTTACTATGGCTACACCTTC. Translated, it gives CASSATGYYGYTF. The chain joins TRBV9 to TRBJ1-2; maybe TRBD1 (5 bases). This CDR3 contains 13 residues. The ends were cut back, 5 bases at V and 3 bases at J, with 11 bases in the middle. The germline gives CDR1 SGDLS, CDR2 YYNGEE.

This chain joins TRBV28 and TRBJ2-2, with unresolved D. V lost 1 base and J lost 1, with 4 bases in between. Germline CDR1 is MDHEN and CDR2 is SYDVKM. The CDR3 extends over 14 amino acids. The CDR3: CASSLSWNTGELFF. In DNA form, the CDR3 reads TGTGCCAGCAGTTTATCATGGAACACCGGGGAGCTGTTTTTT.

In its sample, this clone was seen a few times. V is TRBV6-1 and J is TRBJ2-3; D might be TRBD2 (5 bases). Between the trimmed V and J ends, which lost 0 bases and 1 base, there was a span of 8 bases. The germline gives CDR1 MNHNS, CDR2 SASEGT. The length of the CDR3 is 15 residues. The DNA for the CDR3 is TGTGCCAGCAGTGAAGCGCGGACTGGCACAGATACGCAGTATTTT. It is translated as CASSEARTGTDTQYF.

This sequence joins TRBV2 and TRBJ1-5; 10 nucleotides align to TRBD1. The CDR3 is 19 residues long. V trimming: 4 bases; J trimming: 0 bases; junction bases outside the gene matches: 12. From germline, CDR1 is SNHLY and CDR2 FYNNEI. The CDR3 here is CASSVTLGQGTYSNQPQHF. CDR3 sequence (DNA): TGTGCCAGCAGTGTAACCCTGGGACAGGGGACTTATAGCAATCAGCCCCAGCATTTT.

J is TRBJ2-5 and V is TRBV12-3 or TRBV12-4; no clear D. V gave up 6 bases and J gave up 2 bases, with 10 bases separating them. The CDR3 loop spans 13 amino acids. The DNA for the CDR3 is TGTGCCAGCAGAATCGCCAGTCAAGAGACCCAGTACTTC. As protein: CASRIASQETQYF.

This chain joins TRBV19 and TRBJ2-1; 7 nucleotides match TRBD1. The germline V gene encodes CDR1 LNHDA and CDR2 SQIVND (reference sequence). The trim removed 1 base at V and 7 bases at J, leaving 4 bases unmatched. The CDR3 runs to 14 residues. In DNA form, the CDR3 reads TGTGCCAGTAGTATAGTTGAGGGGGCGAATGAGCAGTTCTTC. Translating it yields CASSIVEGANEQFF.

This chain connects TRBV6-5 to TRBJ1-1; 7 bases map to TRBD1. With 6 bases clipped from V and 7 bases from J, the junction kept 14 bases outside the gene matches. This CDR3 spans 15 amino acids. In germline, CDR1 is MNHEY, CDR2 SVGAGI. The CDR3 sequence: CASRRGPARGFEAFF. The CDR3 DNA reads as TGTGCCAGCAGAAGGGGGCCCGCCCGGGGGTTTGAAGCTTTCTTT.

The rearrangement joins TRBV19 to TRBJ1-5, with 9 bases that match TRBD1. There are 15 residues in the CDR3. V gave up 8 bases and J gave up 3 bases; unmatched junction bases: 8. From germline, CDR1 is LNHDA and CDR2 SQIVND (reference sequence). The CDR3 spells CASAPGTGYNQPQHF. As DNA, the CDR3 is TGTGCCAGTGCCCCGGGGACAGGGTACAATCAGCCCCAGCATTTT.

This rearrangement joins TRBV25-1 to TRBJ1-6, with D uncertain. Per germline, CDR1 MGHDK and CDR2 SYGVNS. V was pared by 4 bases and J by 7 bases, with 11 bases between. This CDR3 contains 14 residues. The CDR3 protein is CASSGFPTNSPLHF. The CDR3 nucleotides read TGTGCCAGCAGTGGATTCCCAACAAATTCACCCCTCCACTTT. Looking up the rest from reference TRBV25-1 and TRBJ1-6 gives the full variable domain: EADIYQTPRYLVIGTGKKITLECSQTMGHDKMYWYQQDPGMELHLIHYSYGVNSTEKGDLSSESTVSRIRTEHFPLTLESARPSHTSQYLCASSGFPTNSPLHFGNGTRLTVT.

The CDR3 DNA sequence: TGTGCCAGCAGCCAAAGGGCGGGGGGGCGCACAGATACGCAGTATTTT. This sequence encodes CASSQRAGGRTDTQYF. The V call is TRBV7-2, the J call TRBJ2-3, with 9 bases that match TRBD2. The CDR3 sequence is 16 residues long. V was pared by 5 bases and J by 1 base, with 7 bases of the junction left unmatched. Germline V lookup: CDR1 SGHTA, CDR2 FQGNSA.

The chain recombines TRBV2 with TRBJ2-1; D not resolved. The CDR3 runs 11 residues. The germline gives CDR1 SNHLY, CDR2 FYNNEI. Deletions cut 5 bases from V and 4 bases from J, with 3 bases between. CDR3 sequence reads: CASSRYNEQFF. CDR3 bases: TGTGCCAGCAGTCGGTACAATGAGCAGTTCTTC.

The sample holds one count of this clone. The chain links TRBV27 to TRBJ2-7; no clear D. CDR1 is MNHEY and CDR2 is SMNVEV in the germline V gene (reference sequence). This CDR3 region has 14 residues. V was pared by 5 bases and J by 3 bases, with 14 bases between. For the CDR3, the DNA is TGTGCCAGCAGTCAGCGCATGAGAAGCTACGAGCAGTACTTC. Amino acids: CASSQRMRSYEQYF.

The genes are TRBV2 and TRBJ2-3; 7 bases agree with TRBD1. With V trimmed by 6 bases and J by 13 bases, 10 bases remained unmatched. Germline assignment: CDR1 SNHLY and CDR2 FYNNEI. CDR3 length: 12 amino acids. In nucleotides, the CDR3 is TGTGCCAGCAGACAGGGGTCGAATCTCGAGTATTTT. Protein sequence: CASRQGSNLEYF.

This chain links TRBV30 with TRBJ2-1; TRBD2 matches at 10 bases. The CDR3 has 14 amino acids. V lost 4 bases to trimming and J lost 4 bases; unmatched junction nucleotides: 4. Germline V gene lookup returns CDR1 GTSNPN and CDR2 SVGIG (reference sequence). The CDR3 is CAWTSGSRYNEQFF. Here the CDR3 DNA reads TGTGCCTGGACTAGCGGGAGTCGATACAATGAGCAGTTCTTC.

This clone was seen more than once but under ten times. J is TRBJ2-1 and V is TRBV20-1; unclear D gene. CDR1 is DFQATT, CDR2 SNEGSKA, per germline (reference sequence). This CDR3 has 11 residues. V was shortened by 1 base and J by 10 bases, with 8 bases between the two germline ends. This chain's CDR3 is CSARGGGEQFF. CDR3 sequence (DNA): TGCAGTGCTAGAGGAGGTGGGGAGCAGTTCTTC.

The gene calls are TRBV5-4 and TRBJ2-1; 7 bases align to TRBD2. Germline values: CDR1 SGHNT, CDR2 YYREEE (reference sequence). After removal of 0 bases from V and 3 bases from J, the junction contained 6 bases not matched to a gene. This CDR3 has 16 residues. The CDR3: CASSLAGGRGYNEQFF. The CDR3 bases are TGTGCCAGCAGCTTGGCGGGCGGGAGAGGCTACAATGAGCAGTTCTTC.

The sample holds one count of this clone. The chain couples TRBV18 to TRBJ1-2, with D hard to call. V was cut by 3 bases and J by 0 bases, with 5 bases left in between. The CDR3 length is 13 residues. Germline V gene data show CDR1 as KGHSH and CDR2 as LQKENI. Here the CDR3 reads CASSPQTNYGYTF. The CDR3 DNA sequence: TGTGCCAGCTCACCGCAGACTAACTATGGCTACACCTTC.